Below, 29 T cell receptor beta chains from the same sample are listed, as sequenced in a study of T cell responses to AZD1222 COVID-19 vaccine. Repertoires were generated with immunoSEQ multiplex PCR, while TCRdb's copy carries only in-frame clones and drops some. Of 95,000 to 120,000 clones listed, approximately 90% are singletons. This specimen was peripheral blood, taken 28 days after the second AZD1222 dose. The receptor source for this set is an adult who received the AZD1222 COVID-19 vaccine.

This clone was seen a single time. The chain uses TRBV27 and TRBJ1-5, with D perhaps TRBD1 (5 bases). There are 18 residues in the CDR3. Germline V gene lookup returns CDR1 MNHEY and CDR2 SMNVEV (reference sequence). The V end was cut by 4 bases, the J end by 3 bases, with 22 bases between. The DNA of the CDR3 is TGTGCCAGCAGTTCCGGGGGGTATCCCCCCAGAGTCAATCAGCCCCAGCATTTT. Residues: CASSSGGYPPRVNQPQHF.

The chain carries TRBV7-3 and TRBJ2-2, with 7 bases that match TRBD1. CDR1 and CDR2 from the germline V gene are SGHTA and FQGTGA. With V trimmed by 5 bases and J by 0 bases, 3 bases remained unmatched. The CDR3 is 15 residues long. The CDR3 is CASSKQGPNTGELFF. CDR3 DNA sequence: TGTGCCAGCAGCAAACAGGGGCCGAACACCGGGGAGCTGTTTTTT.

The chain joins TRBV3-1 (or the pseudogene TRBV3-2) to TRBJ1-5; maybe TRBD1 (6 bases). This CDR3 contains 18 residues. V gave up 0 bases and J gave up 3 bases, with 18 bases separating them. CDR1 and CDR2 (germline): LGHDT, YNNKEL (reference sequence). CDR3 region: CASSQENRTVRFNQPQHF. CDR3 coding DNA: TGTGCCAGCAGCCAAGAAAATCGGACAGTGCGGTTCAATCAGCCCCAGCATTTT.

V is TRBV7-3 and J is TRBJ2-3; TRBD1 matches at 7 bases. The CDR3 spans 16 residues. Germline trimming cut 5 bases from V and 2 bases from J; bases unmatched to any gene: 10. Germline CDR1 reads SGHTA; CDR2 reads FQGTGA. The CDR3 nucleotides read TGTGCCAGCAGCACACGGACAGGCTACCACACAGATACGCAGTATTTT. Residues: CASSTRTGYHTDTQYF. The full variable domain, in which reference TRBV7-3 and TRBJ2-3 provide the parts outside the CDR3, is GAGVSQTPSNKVTEKGKYVELRCDPISGHTALYWYRQSLGQGPEFLIYFQGTGAADDSGLPNDRFFAVRPEGSVSTLKIQRTERGDSAVYLCASSTRTGYHTDTQYFGPGTRLTVL.

This chain uses TRBV27 with TRBJ1-6, with 9 bases fitting TRBD1. Germline-derived CDR1 and CDR2 are MNHEY and SMNVEV (reference sequence). The length of the CDR3 is 18 residues. The V and J ends lost 5 bases and 2 bases, in that order; junction bases with no gene match: 10. The CDR3 sequence is CASSATGGERAYNSPLHF. The CDR3 DNA reads as TGTGCCAGCAGTGCGACAGGGGGTGAGAGGGCCTATAATTCACCCCTCCACTTT.

The chain joins TRBV9 to TRBJ2-7, with D possibly being TRBD2 (5 bases). The CDR3 length is 12 residues. The V gene lost 0 bases and the J gene lost 6 bases, with 7 bases spanning the gap. The germline V gene has CDR1 SGDLS and CDR2 YYNGEE. In nucleotides, the CDR3 is TGTGCCAGCAGCGTAGCTGAGGGCGAGCAGTACTTC. Protein sequence: CASSVAEGEQYF.

The genes are TRBV10-2 and TRBJ2-5; a possible D gene is TRBD2 (5 bases). CDR3 length: 13 residues. V was clipped by 3 bases and J by 7 bases, with 12 bases between them. Germline CDR1 is WSHSY and CDR2 is SAAADI. CDR3: CASSDPLEGTQYF. The CDR3 bases are TGCGCCAGCAGTGACCCTCTAGAGGGGACCCAGTACTTC.

The chain joins TRBV11-2 to TRBJ1-2, with 9 bases aligning to TRBD1. Trimming removed 0 bases from V and 5 bases from J; junction bases left unmatched: 7. Germline values: CDR1 SGHAT, CDR2 FQNNGV. The length of the CDR3 is 16 residues. CDR3: CASSLEGQGSTYGYTF. The CDR3 nucleotides are TGTGCCAGCAGCTTAGAAGGACAGGGGAGCACATATGGCTACACCTTC.

This clone was counted once. This rearrangement joins TRBV10-1 to TRBJ2-1, with D perhaps TRBD1 (6 bases). This CDR3 comprises 13 residues. From germline, CDR1 is WNHNN and CDR2 SYGVQD (reference sequence). V was cut by 6 bases and J by 10 bases, with 16 bases left in between. The CDR3 reads CASSNRVYGEQFF. The CDR3 DNA reads as TGCGCCAGCAGCAACAGGGTCTACGGCGAGCAGTTCTTC.

The chain has TRBV7-2 and TRBJ1-5; D is unresolved. Germline V gene sequence: CDR1 SGHTA, CDR2 FQGNSA. Trimming took off 2 bases at V and 6 bases at J, with 8 bases between the two ends. The CDR3 has 13 amino acids. CDR3 region: CASSLKRGQPQHF. The CDR3 nucleotides read TGTGCCAGCAGCTTAAAGCGGGGTCAGCCCCAGCATTTT.

The chain couples TRBV29-1 to TRBJ2-5, with D tentatively TRBD1 (5 bases). This CDR3 spans 11 amino acids. V was clipped by 5 bases and J by 4 bases, with 8 bases between them. Germline V CDR1 and CDR2: SQVTM, ANQGSEA. For the CDR3, the DNA is TGCAGCGTTACAAGGGGAGAGACCCAGTACTTC. It yields the protein CSVTRGETQYF. Together with reference TRBV29-1 and TRBJ2-5, the CDR3 gives the full variable domain: SAVISQKPSRDICQRGTSLTIQCQVDSQVTMMFWYRQQPGQSLTLIATANQGSEATYESGFVIDKFPISRPNLTFSTLTVSNMSPEDSSIYLCSVTRGETQYFGPGTRLLVL.

The chain couples TRBV3-1 (or the pseudogene TRBV3-2) to TRBJ2-5; D call uncertain. The germline V gene has CDR1 LGHDT and CDR2 YNNKEL (reference sequence). The length of the CDR3 is 15 residues. Trimming cost V 0 bases and J 2 bases, with 10 bases left between them. As DNA, the CDR3 is TGTGCCAGCAGCCAAGAATGGGGATTACAAGAGACCCAGTACTTC. It yields the protein CASSQEWGLQETQYF.

In its sample, this clone ranks as medium-sized. This rearrangement joins TRBV9 to TRBJ1-2; TRBD1 matches 7 bases. Germline V CDR1 and CDR2: SGDLS, YYNGEE. There are 16 residues in the CDR3. V lost 3 bases, J lost 6 bases, and 14 bases stayed unmatched. The CDR3: CASSATMRGQGDGYTF. The CDR3 coding sequence is TGTGCCAGCAGCGCGACAATGAGGGGGCAGGGAGATGGCTACACCTTC.

The chain links TRBV6-5 to TRBJ1-2, with D possibly TRBD1 on 6 matching bases. The CDR3 spans 15 residues. The germline gives CDR1 MNHEY, CDR2 SVGAGI. Trimming stripped 6 bases from V and 6 bases from J, with 20 bases between. The CDR3 loop is CASSRADRISNGYTF. In DNA form, the CDR3 reads TGTGCCAGCAGCCGCGCCGACAGGATATCAAATGGCTACACCTTC.

This clone is a singleton in its sample. The chain recombines TRBV6-6 with TRBJ2-1; D remains ambiguous. The CDR3 runs 13 residues. Germline loops: CDR1 MNHNY, CDR2 SVGAGI (reference sequence). The V gene lost 4 bases and the J gene lost 8 bases, with 12 bases spanning the gap. The chain's CDR3 is CASSLTGGHEQFF. DNA of the CDR3: TGTGCCAGCAGTTTAACTGGTGGGCATGAGCAGTTCTTC.

The chain is built from TRBV3-1 (or the pseudogene TRBV3-2) and TRBJ2-3; TRBD2 matches at 8 bases. The trim removed 5 bases at V and 4 bases at J, leaving 8 bases unmatched. Germline V gene data show CDR1 as LGHDT and CDR2 as YNNKEL (reference sequence). The CDR3 loop spans 15 amino acids. The CDR3 DNA sequence: TGTGCCAGCAGCTTCCCGGGACTAGGCCCAGATACGCAGTATTTT. This codes for CASSFPGLGPDTQYF.

The chain employs TRBV7-8 and TRBJ1-5, with 10 bases lining up with TRBD1. This CDR3 is 14 amino acids long. J gave up 5 bases and V 4 bases, and 2 bases lay outside the gene matches. Germline-derived CDR1 and CDR2 are SGHVS and FQNEAQ. The CDR3 reads CASSWDRGDQPQHF. The CDR3 nucleotides are TGTGCCAGCAGCTGGGACAGGGGAGATCAGCCCCAGCATTTT.

The table lists this clone with a few counts. The chain has TRBV3-1 (or the pseudogene TRBV3-2) and TRBJ1-5; no clear D gene. This CDR3 contains 12 residues. Trimming took off 3 bases at V and 6 bases at J, with 6 bases between the two ends. Germline lookup yields CDR1 LGHDT and CDR2 YNNKEL (reference sequence). The CDR3 sequence is CASSQGFQPQHF. The CDR3 region has the DNA TGTGCCAGCAGCCAGGGGTTTCAGCCCCAGCATTTT.

This chain links TRBV5-4 with TRBJ2-5; D possibly corresponds to TRBD1 (7 bases). This CDR3 contains 14 residues. Germline loops: CDR1 SGHNT, CDR2 YYREEE (reference sequence). Between the trimmed V and J ends, which lost 4 bases and 1 base, there was a span of 11 bases. CDR3 sequence: CASSGGTAQETQYF. The CDR3, as DNA: TGTGCCAGCAGCGGGGGGACAGCCCAAGAGACCCAGTACTTC.

The V gene is TRBV5-1, the J gene TRBJ2-5; weak D call: TRBD1 (6 bases). The CDR3 has 15 amino acids. Germline CDR1 and CDR2: SGHRS and YFSETQ. Trimming shortened V by 0 bases and J by 2 bases, and 11 bases separated the two germline ends. The CDR3 sequence: CASSLDRAQQETQYF. CDR3 coding DNA: TGCGCCAGCAGCTTGGACAGGGCCCAGCAAGAGACCCAGTACTTC.

This chain links TRBV28 with TRBJ1-2, with D maybe TRBD1 (6 bases). Per the germline V gene, CDR1 is MDHEN and CDR2 is SYDVKM. The CDR3 has 13 amino acids. Deletions cut 5 bases from V and 1 base from J, with 8 bases between. The CDR3 DNA sequence: TGTGCCAGCAGTCCGGACAGTAACTATGGCTACACCTTC. Translation: CASSPDSNYGYTF.

J is TRBJ2-2 and V is TRBV11-2; D is perhaps TRBD2 (5 bases). V lost 2 bases, J lost 5 bases, and 15 bases lay in between. This CDR3 is 16 amino acids long. Germline V gene data show CDR1 as SGHAT and CDR2 as FQNNGV. CDR3 protein: CASSLLGLGITGELFF. CDR3 nucleotide sequence: TGTGCCAGCAGCTTATTGGGCCTCGGGATTACCGGGGAGCTGTTTTTT.

The sample holds one count of this clone. V gene TRBV4-3 combines with J gene TRBJ2-7; D ambiguous. The CDR3 is 13 amino acids. Germline CDR1 is LGHNA and CDR2 is YSLEER. V shed 3 bases and J shed 1 base, with 7 bases lying between them. CDR3 nucleotides: TGCGCCAGCAGCCAGTACACTTCCTACGAGCAGTACTTC. Its protein product is CASSQYTSYEQYF.

The gene calls are TRBV7-3 and TRBJ2-5, with D uncertain. The V gene lost 5 bases and the J gene lost 2 bases, with 3 bases spanning the gap. CDR3 size: 11 residues. Germline-derived CDR1 and CDR2 are SGHTA and FQGTGA. The CDR3 loop reads CASSPQETQYF. DNA of the CDR3: TGTGCCAGCAGCCCTCAAGAGACCCAGTACTTC.

This clone was seen just once. The chain has TRBV28 and TRBJ1-2; D gene ambiguous. V lost 5 bases and J 4 bases, leaving 8 bases between the germline ends. The germline V gene has CDR1 MDHEN and CDR2 SYDVKM. This CDR3 region has 12 residues. CDR3 coding DNA: TGTGCCAGCAGTACACTTTCCTATGGCTACACCTTC. This gives the protein CASSTLSYGYTF.

The chain employs TRBV4-2 and TRBJ1-1; 8 bases align to TRBD1. V was clipped by 4 bases and J by 3 bases; unmatched bases: 10. Germline values: CDR1 LGHNA, CDR2 YNFKEQ. This CDR3 contains 16 residues. CDR3 in DNA: TGTGCCAGCAGCCCAAGCGGGAACAGGGGGGACACTGAAGCTTTCTTT. Translating it yields CASSPSGNRGDTEAFF.

V is TRBV19 and J is TRBJ2-3; D unclear. V was cut by 5 bases and J by 4 bases, with 16 bases left in between. Germline CDR1 reads LNHDA; CDR2 reads SQIVND (reference sequence). This CDR3 spans 15 amino acids. The CDR3 DNA reads as TGTGCCAGTAGTGTTCGGACCGGTTTGGCAGATACGCAGTATTTT. It specifies CASSVRTGLADTQYF.

The V and J genes are TRBV7-3 and TRBJ2-7, with D possibly called TRBD1 or TRBD2 (6 bases each). Trimming took off 3 bases at V and 1 base at J, with 13 bases between the two ends. Looked up from germline, CDR1 is SGHTA and CDR2 is FQGTGA. The CDR3 is 15 residues long. The CDR3 reads CASSFRPGASYEQYF. The CDR3 DNA is TGTGCCAGCAGCTTTCGCCCGGGGGCATCCTACGAGCAGTACTTC. The full variable domain, completed using reference TRBV7-3 and TRBJ2-7, is GAGVSQTPSNKVTEKGKYVELRCDPISGHTALYWYRQSLGQGPEFLIYFQGTGAADDSGLPNDRFFAVRPEGSVSTLKIQRTERGDSAVYLCASSFRPGASYEQYFGPGTRLTVT.

As to this clone: The identical CDR3 is also encoded by other nucleotide sequences in the sample. The chain employs TRBV7-9 and TRBJ1-1; D gene ambiguous. The ends were cut back, 1 base at V and 1 base at J, with 4 bases in the middle. The V gene's germline CDR1 is SEHNR and CDR2 FQNEAQ (reference sequence). The CDR3 is 13 residues long. The CDR3 sequence: CASSLEANTEAFF. CDR3 coding DNA: TGTGCCAGCAGCTTAGAAGCGAACACTGAAGCTTTCTTT.